The present T cell receptor beta chain was sequenced within a study of blood T cell repertoires in COVID-19. Sequencing was performed with immunoSEQ multiplex PCR; in TCRdb, only in-frame clones are kept and a portion is missing. The sample holds some 530,000 clones; 70% to 90% are singletons and the top ten take 8% to 9.5%. V lost 0 bases to trimming and J lost 4 bases, with 13 bases between them. Germline V CDR1 and CDR2: SGHDT, YYEEEE. This CDR3 is 15 amino acids long. Recruitment covered about 26 US areas and drew participants whose ages spanned about 18 to 90 years. This clone was seen a single time.

The J gene is TRBJ1-1, the V gene TRBV5-6; D is perhaps TRBD1 (5 bases). The TCR sequence derives from an older woman who had recovered from COVID-19. Sequenced input: PBMCs or T cells enriched from blood (not recorded which). CDR3 sequence: CASSLALGGSTEAFF. As DNA, the CDR3 is TGTGCCAGCAGCTTGGCCTTGGGGGGAAGCACTGAAGCTTTCTTT.